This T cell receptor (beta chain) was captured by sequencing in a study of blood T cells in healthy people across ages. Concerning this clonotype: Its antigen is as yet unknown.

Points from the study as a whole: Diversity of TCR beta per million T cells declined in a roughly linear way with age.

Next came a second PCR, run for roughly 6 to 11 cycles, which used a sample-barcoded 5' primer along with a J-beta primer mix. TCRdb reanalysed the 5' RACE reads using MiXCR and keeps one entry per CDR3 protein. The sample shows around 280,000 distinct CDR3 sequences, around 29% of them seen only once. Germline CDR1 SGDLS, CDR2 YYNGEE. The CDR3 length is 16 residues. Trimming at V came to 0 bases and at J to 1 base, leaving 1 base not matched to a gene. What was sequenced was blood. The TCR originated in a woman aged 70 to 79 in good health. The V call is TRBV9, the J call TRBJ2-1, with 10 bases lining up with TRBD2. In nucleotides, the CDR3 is TGTGCCAGCAGCGTAGGTAGCGGGGGGTCCTACAATGAGCAGTTCTTC. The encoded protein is CASSVGSGGSYNEQFF.